These 2 T cell receptor beta chains came from one sample sequenced in a study of blood T cells in healthy people across ages. Sample-barcoded 5' priming and a J-beta primer mix drove a second PCR of about 7 to 11 cycles. Using its own MiXCR run on the 5' RACE reads, TCRdb lists one record per CDR3 protein. The sample shows around 1,900,000 distinct CDR3 sequences, about two fifths of them seen only once. Sequences were obtained from blood. The receptors were sampled from a human donor in good health.

The V gene is TRBV29-1, the J gene TRBJ2-3, with TRBD2 identical over 9 bases. Trimming cost V 4 bases and J 2 bases; bases outside gene matches: 4. The CDR3 covers 14 residues. Germline CDR1 and CDR2: SQVTM and ANQGSEA. The CDR3 reads CSVVASGNTDTQYF. The CDR3 DNA sequence: TGCAGCGTTGTTGCTAGCGGGAACACAGATACGCAGTATTTT.

The rearrangement joins TRBV7-9 to TRBJ2-5; weak D call: TRBD2 (6 bases). Germline V lookup: CDR1 SEHNR, CDR2 FQNEAQ (reference sequence). The V end was cut by 5 bases, the J end by 4 bases, with 17 bases between. The CDR3 runs to 15 residues. CDR3 sequence reads: CASSTTKEGGETQYF. As DNA, the CDR3 is TGTGCCAGCAGCACAACGAAGGAGGGCGGAGAGACCCAGTACTTC.